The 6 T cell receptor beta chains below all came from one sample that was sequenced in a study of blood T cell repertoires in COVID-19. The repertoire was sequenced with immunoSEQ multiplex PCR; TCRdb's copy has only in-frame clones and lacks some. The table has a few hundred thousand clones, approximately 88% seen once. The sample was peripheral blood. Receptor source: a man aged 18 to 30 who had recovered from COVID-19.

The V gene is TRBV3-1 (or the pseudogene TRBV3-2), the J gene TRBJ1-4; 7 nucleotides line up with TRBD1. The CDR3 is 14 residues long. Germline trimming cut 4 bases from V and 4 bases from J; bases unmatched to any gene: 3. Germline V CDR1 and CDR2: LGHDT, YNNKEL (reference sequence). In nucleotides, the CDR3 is TGTGCCAGCAGCCGGGACAGCCTTAATGAAAAACTGTTTTTT. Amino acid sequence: CASSRDSLNEKLFF.

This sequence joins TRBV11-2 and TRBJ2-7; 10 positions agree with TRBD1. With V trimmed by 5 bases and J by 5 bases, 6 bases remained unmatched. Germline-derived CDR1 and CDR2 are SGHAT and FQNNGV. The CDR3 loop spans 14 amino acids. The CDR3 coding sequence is TGTGCCAGCAGCCCAGAGACAGGGGGCAACGAGCAGTACTTC. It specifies CASSPETGGNEQYF.

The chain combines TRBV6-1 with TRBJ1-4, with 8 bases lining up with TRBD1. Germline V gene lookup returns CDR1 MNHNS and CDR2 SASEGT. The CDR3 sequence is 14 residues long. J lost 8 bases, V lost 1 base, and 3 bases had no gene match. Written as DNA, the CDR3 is TGTGCCAGCAGTGAAGGGACAGGGTTGGAAAAACTGTTTTTT. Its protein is CASSEGTGLEKLFF.

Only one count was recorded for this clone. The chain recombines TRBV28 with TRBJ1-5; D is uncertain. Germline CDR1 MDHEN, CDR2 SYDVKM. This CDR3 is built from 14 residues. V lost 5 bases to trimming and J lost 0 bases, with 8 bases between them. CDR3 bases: TGTGCCAGCAGTCCTATCCCTAGCAATCAGCCCCAGCATTTT. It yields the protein CASSPIPSNQPQHF.

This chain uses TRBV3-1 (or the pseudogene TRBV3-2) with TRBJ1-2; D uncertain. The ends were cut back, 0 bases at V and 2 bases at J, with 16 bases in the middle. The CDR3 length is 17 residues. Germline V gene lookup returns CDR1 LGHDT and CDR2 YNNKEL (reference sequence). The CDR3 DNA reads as TGTGCCAGCAGCCAAGAAAGAAACGGCAGAGGAAACTATGGCTACACCTTC. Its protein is CASSQERNGRGNYGYTF.

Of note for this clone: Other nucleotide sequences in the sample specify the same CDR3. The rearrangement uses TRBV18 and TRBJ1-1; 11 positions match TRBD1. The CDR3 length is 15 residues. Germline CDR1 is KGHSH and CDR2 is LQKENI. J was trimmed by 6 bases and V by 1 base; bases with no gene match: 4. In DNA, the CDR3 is TGTGCCAGCTCACCACGCGAGGGACAGGGGGCTGAAGCTTTCTTT. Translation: CASSPREGQGAEAFF. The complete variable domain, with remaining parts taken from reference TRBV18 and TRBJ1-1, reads NAGVMQNPRHLVRRRGQEARLRCSPMKGHSHVYWYRQLPEEGLKFMVYLQKENIIDESGMPKERFSAEFPKEGPSILRIQQVVRGDSAAYFCASSPREGQGAEAFFGQGTRLTVV.